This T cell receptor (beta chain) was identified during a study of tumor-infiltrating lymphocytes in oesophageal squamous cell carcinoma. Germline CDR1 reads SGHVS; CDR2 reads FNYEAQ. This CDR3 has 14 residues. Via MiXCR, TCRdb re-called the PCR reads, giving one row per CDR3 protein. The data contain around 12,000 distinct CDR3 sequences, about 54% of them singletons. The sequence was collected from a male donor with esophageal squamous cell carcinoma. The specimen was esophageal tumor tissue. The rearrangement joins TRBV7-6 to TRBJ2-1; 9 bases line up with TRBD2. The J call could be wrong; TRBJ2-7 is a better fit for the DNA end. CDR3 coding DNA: TGTGCCAGCAGCCGGAGCGGGAGGAGCGATGAGCAGTACTTC. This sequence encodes CASSRSGRSDEQYF.